This entry concerns a single T cell receptor beta chain. The antigen is unknown. The V end was cut by 4 bases, the J end by 5 bases, with 6 bases between. The germline gives CDR1 SGHTA, CDR2 FQGNSA. The CDR3 has 12 amino acids. This record comes from a study of cytomegalovirus exposure and HLA in healthy donors. The wider study: The approximately 120 validation repertoires matched the 600 to 700 first-cohort repertoires in platform, a later analysis reported. Findings and caveats of the study: Subsequent analysis showed first-cohort TCR clusters tending to co-occur in around 110 validation repertoires.

Data came from immunoSEQ multiplex PCR; TCRdb stores just in-frame clones and leaves some out. The sample shows approximately 130,000 clones, 70% to 90% of them seen only once. The gene calls are TRBV7-2 and TRBJ2-1; possibly TRBD2 for D (5 bases). The specimen sequenced was PBMCs. The sequence was collected from a woman aged 18-29 years in good health and CMV-seronegative. CDR3: CASSSTNNEQFF. The CDR3 bases are TGTGCCAGCAGCTCGACTAACAATGAGCAGTTCTTC.